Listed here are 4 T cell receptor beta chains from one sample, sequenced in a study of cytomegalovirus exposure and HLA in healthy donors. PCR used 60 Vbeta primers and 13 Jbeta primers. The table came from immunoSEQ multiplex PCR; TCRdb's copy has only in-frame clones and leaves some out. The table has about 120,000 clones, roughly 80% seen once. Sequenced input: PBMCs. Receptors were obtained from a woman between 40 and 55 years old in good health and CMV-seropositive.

The CDR3 loop reads CASRQGVGGYTF. CDR3 DNA: TGTGCCAGCAGGCAGGGGGTAGGTGGCTACACCTTC. The genes are TRBV2 and TRBJ1-2; 7 bases are shared with TRBD1. The CDR3 is 12 residues long. After removal of 6 bases from V and 7 bases from J, the junction contained 5 bases not matched to a gene. Germline V gene data show CDR1 as SNHLY and CDR2 as FYNNEI.

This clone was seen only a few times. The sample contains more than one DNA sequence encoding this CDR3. The CDR3 coding sequence is TGTGCCAGCAGCTCAAACAGAGCCGCCTACGAGCAGTACTTC. It codes for CASSSNRAAYEQYF. This chain connects TRBV7-2 to TRBJ2-7; D is unresolved. Trimming cost V 4 bases and J 2 bases, with 12 bases left between them. Germline V CDR1 and CDR2: SGHTA, FQGNSA. The CDR3 runs to 14 residues.

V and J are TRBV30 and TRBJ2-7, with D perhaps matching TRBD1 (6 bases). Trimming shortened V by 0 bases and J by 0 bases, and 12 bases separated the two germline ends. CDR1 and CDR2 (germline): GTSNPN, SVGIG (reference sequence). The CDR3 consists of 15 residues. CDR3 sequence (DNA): TGTGCCTGGAGTGTACGGTGGGACATCTCCTACGAGCAGTACTTC. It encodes CAWSVRWDISYEQYF.

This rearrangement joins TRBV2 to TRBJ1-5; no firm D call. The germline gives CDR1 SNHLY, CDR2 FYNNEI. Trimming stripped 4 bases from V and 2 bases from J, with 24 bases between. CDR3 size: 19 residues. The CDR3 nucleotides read TGTGCCAGCAGTGTGCTCGCTTCTACCGAGACACTCGGCAATCAGCCCCAGCATTTT. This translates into CASSVLASTETLGNQPQHF.